Listed below are T cell receptor beta chains from one sample, sequenced in a study of sequential checkpoint blockade in melanoma. The data were produced by immunoSEQ multiplex PCR, yet TCRdb's version contains in-frame clones alone and is incomplete. The sample has fewer than 30,000 clones, around 80% seen once. Sequenced material: CD8+ T cells sorted from blood (inferred from file names), taken from a patient given nivolumab and ipilimumab in sequence. The origin of the receptors is a human donor with melanoma. Both conserved end residues are part of each CDR3. Each record gives: CDR3 protein, CDR3 DNA, J gene, V gene, D gene, clone size. A D gene is named only where the DNA matches it firmly. Clone size is shown for a subset of rows, as once, few, many or a class of expanded clone.

CDR3: CASSQDGSGGDGYTF
DNA: TGCGCCAGCAGCCAAGATGGCTCAGGGGGCGATGGCTACACCTTC
J: TRBJ1-2
V: TRBV4-1
D: TRBD1
size: -

CDR3: CAWKRDYLYEQYF
DNA: TGTGCCTGGAAGAGGGACTATCTCTACGAGCAGTACTTC
J: TRBJ2-7
V: TRBV30
D: TRBD2
size: -

CDR3: CASSLADSGDQPQHF
DNA: TGTGCCAGCAGCTTGGCGGACAGCGGGGATCAGCCCCAGCATTTT
J: TRBJ1-5
V: TRBV4-2
D: -
size: -

CDR3: CASSSPAGVTDTQYF
DNA: TGTGCCAGCAGCTCCCCAGCGGGGGTCACAGATACGCAGTATTTT
J: TRBJ2-3
V: TRBV7-9
D: TRBD2
size: -

CDR3: CASSMGGGDTQYF
DNA: TGTGCCAGTAGTATGGGGGGAGGAGATACGCAGTATTTT
J: TRBJ2-3
V: TRBV19
D: -
size: -

CDR3: CASSSRQGAGQYEQYF
DNA: TGTGCCAGCAGCTCCCGACAGGGGGCGGGCCAATACGAGCAGTACTTC
J: TRBJ2-7
V: TRBV7-8
D: TRBD1
size: -

CDR3: CASSNTGANTGELFF
DNA: TGTGCCAGCAGCAATACAGGAGCCAACACCGGGGAGCTGTTTTTT
J: TRBJ2-2
V: TRBV13
D: -
size: -

CDR3: CAIPKKTWTGDNEQFF
DNA: TGCGCCATCCCGAAAAAAACCTGGACAGGAGACAATGAGCAGTTCTTC
J: TRBJ2-1
V: TRBV5-1
D: TRBD1
size: -

CDR3: CAISEGGSSYEQYF
DNA: TGTGCCATCAGTGAAGGGGGCAGCTCCTACGAGCAGTACTTC
J: TRBJ2-7
V: TRBV10-3
D: TRBD1
size: few

CDR3: CASRQDTGELFF
DNA: TGCGCCAGCAGACAGGACACCGGGGAGCTGTTTTTT
J: TRBJ2-2
V: TRBV5-1
D: -
size: -

CDR3: CASSQARGLYTEAFF
DNA: TGCGCCAGCAGCCAAGCAAGGGGGCTGTACACTGAAGCTTTCTTT
J: TRBJ1-1
V: TRBV4-3
D: TRBD1
size: -

CDR3: CASSFTGGEQYF
DNA: TGTGCCAGCAGTTTTACAGGGGGAGAGCAGTACTTC
J: TRBJ2-7
V: TRBV27
D: TRBD1
size: few

CDR3: CASSVPTAEQFF
DNA: TGTGCCAGCAGCGTCCCGACAGCTGAGCAGTTCTTC
J: TRBJ2-1
V: TRBV9
D: -
size: once

CDR3: CASSSMTGTTTPLHF
DNA: TGCGCCAGCAGCTCGATGACAGGGACAACGACACCCCTCCACTTT
J: TRBJ1-6
V: TRBV5-1
D: TRBD1
size: -

CDR3: CASSWRAGGGELFF
DNA: TGTGCCAGCAGTTGGCGAGCCGGGGGCGGGGAGCTGTTTTTT
J: TRBJ2-2
V: TRBV27
D: -
size: -

CDR3: CASSPGHSSFYGYTF
DNA: TGTGCCAGCAGCCCAGGGCACAGCTCCTTCTATGGCTACACCTTC
J: TRBJ1-2
V: TRBV7-9
D: -
size: -

CDR3: CASLNRERANVLTF
DNA: TGTGCCAGCCTAAATCGGGAGAGGGCCAACGTCCTGACTTTC
J: TRBJ2-6
V: TRBV27
D: -
size: -

CDR3: CATSRDPVLGFDDEQFF
DNA: TGTGCCACCAGCAGAGATCCGGTACTAGGATTTGACGATGAGCAGTTCTTC
J: TRBJ2-1
V: TRBV15
D: -
size: -

CDR3: CASSLRGQGYEQYF
DNA: TGCGCCAGCAGCCTGAGGGGACAGGGCTACGAGCAGTACTTC
J: TRBJ2-7
V: TRBV5-1
D: TRBD1
size: -

CDR3: CASSDPAEGYTF
DNA: TGTGCCAGCAGTGATCCGGCGGAAGGCTACACCTTC
J: TRBJ1-2
V: TRBV27
D: -
size: -

CDR3: CASSQDGASGSTDTQYF
DNA: TGCGCCAGCAGCCAAGATGGGGCTAGCGGTAGCACAGATACGCAGTATTTT
J: TRBJ2-3
V: TRBV4-3
D: TRBD2
size: -

CDR3: CASSFGGSEQYF
DNA: TGTGCCAGCAGTTTCGGCGGGAGCGAGCAGTACTTC
J: TRBJ2-7
V: TRBV28
D: TRBD2
size: -

CDR3: CASREGGTDTQYF
DNA: TGCGCCAGCAGAGAGGGGGGCACAGATACGCAGTATTTT
J: TRBJ2-3
V: TRBV4-1
D: -
size: -

CDR3: CASSLQGGIYEQYF
DNA: TGTGCCAGCAGTCTCCAAGGGGGCATCTACGAGCAGTACTTC
J: TRBJ2-7
V: TRBV27
D: TRBD1
size: -